These 9 T cell receptor beta chains share one sample of origin, sequenced in a study of shared clonotypes between healthy human individuals. Generated by immunoSEQ multiplex PCR, the TCRdb table keeps only in-frame clones and is missing some. The data hold 2,500,000 or so clones, with about 92% observed a single time. Sequenced input: naive CD4+ T cells sorted from blood. The subset: CD45RA+ positively selected. The receptors were gathered from a man aged 18-30 years in good health.

This clone was observed a single time. The V and J genes are TRBV19 and TRBJ1-2, with D possibly matching TRBD1 (6 bases). Per the germline V gene, CDR1 is LNHDA and CDR2 is SQIVND (reference sequence). V dropped 6 bases and J dropped 4 bases, with 18 bases sitting between them. The CDR3 sequence is 15 residues long. The CDR3 reads CASSTGGAQIYGYTF. DNA of the CDR3: TGTGCCAGTAGCACGGGGGGGGCGCAGATCTATGGCTACACCTTC.

About this clone: Additional DNA sequences in this sample encode the identical CDR3. The genes are TRBV10-3 and TRBJ1-2; D is possibly TRBD1 (5 bases). The V gene's germline CDR1 is ENHRY and CDR2 SYGVKD. Trimming stripped 3 bases from V and 1 base from J, with 9 bases between. There are 14 residues in the CDR3. CDR3 amino acids: CAISETGLNYGYTF. CDR3 DNA: TGTGCCATCAGTGAAACGGGGCTTAACTATGGCTACACCTTC.

The chain joins TRBV28 to TRBJ1-6; D perhaps matches TRBD1 (5 bases). V was shortened by 4 bases and J by 10 bases, with 20 bases between the two germline ends. CDR3 length equals 16 residues. Germline V gives CDR1 MDHEN, CDR2 SYDVKM. The CDR3 DNA follows: TGTGCCAGCAGTTCCGCCCGGGGGACGTCGGGATCACCCCTCCACTTT. Its protein product is CASSSARGTSGSPLHF.

Of note for this clone: Distinct nucleotide sequences in the sample also encode this CDR3. V is TRBV29-1 and J is TRBJ2-1; no clear D. Germline V lookup: CDR1 SQVTM, CDR2 ANQGSEA. V was shortened by 2 bases and J by 4 bases, with 3 bases between the two germline ends. The CDR3 is 11 residues long. CDR3: CSVEPYNEQFF. The DNA of the CDR3 is TGCAGCGTTGAACCATACAATGAGCAGTTCTTC.

The chain uses TRBV4-3 and TRBJ2-3, with a weak D call TRBD1 (6 bases). V lost 3 bases and J 0 bases, leaving 10 bases between the germline ends. CDR1 is LGHNA, CDR2 YSLEER, per germline. The CDR3 covers 15 residues. The CDR3 region is CASSQGTLSTDTQYF. The CDR3, as DNA: TGCGCCAGCAGCCAGGGGACACTTAGCACAGATACGCAGTATTTT.

The rearrangement links TRBV10-2 to TRBJ2-5; maybe TRBD2 (6 bases). Germline-derived CDR1 and CDR2 are WSHSY and SAAADI. The CDR3 extends over 15 amino acids. V shed 10 bases and J shed 4 bases, with 22 bases lying between them. The CDR3 nucleotides are TGCGCCACCGGAGGGCCCGGGTCAACGGGAGAGACCCAGTACTTC. Translated: CATGGPGSTGETQYF.

The chain combines TRBV10-2 with TRBJ1-2; no clear D. CDR1 is WSHSY, CDR2 SAAADI, per germline. Trimming took 0 bases from V and 7 from J, leaving 9 bases between them. CDR3 size: 13 residues. This CDR3 reads CASSESAGSGYTF. The CDR3 DNA is TGCGCCAGCAGTGAGTCGGCGGGTAGTGGCTACACCTTC.

The rearrangement joins TRBV5-4 to TRBJ2-4; 12 bases fit TRBD1. Looked up from germline, CDR1 is SGHNT and CDR2 is YYREEE (reference sequence). V lost 0 bases to trimming and J lost 0 bases; unmatched junction nucleotides: 10. The CDR3 has 20 residues. The CDR3 DNA reads as TGTGCCAGCAGCTTGGCAGGGACAGGGGGCGTCGTCAGAGCCAAAAACATTCAGTACTTC. Translated, it gives CASSLAGTGGVVRAKNIQYF. The variable domain in full, with the rest retrieved from reference TRBV5-4 and TRBJ2-4, is ETGVTQSPTHLIKTRGQQVTLRCSSQSGHNTVSWYQQALGQGPQFIFQYYREEENGRGNFPPRFSGLQFPNYSSELNVNALELDDSALYLCASSLAGTGGVVRAKNIQYFGAGTRLSVL.

The V gene is TRBV7-8, the J gene TRBJ2-3; TRBD2 might be the D (6 bases). CDR1 and CDR2 from the germline V gene are SGHVS and FQNEAQ. This CDR3 is 14 amino acids long. The ends were cut back, 1 base at V and 4 bases at J, with 9 bases in the middle. The CDR3 bases are TGTGCCAGCAGCTTAGGTACTAGCCCAGATACGCAGTATTTT. This translates into CASSLGTSPDTQYF.